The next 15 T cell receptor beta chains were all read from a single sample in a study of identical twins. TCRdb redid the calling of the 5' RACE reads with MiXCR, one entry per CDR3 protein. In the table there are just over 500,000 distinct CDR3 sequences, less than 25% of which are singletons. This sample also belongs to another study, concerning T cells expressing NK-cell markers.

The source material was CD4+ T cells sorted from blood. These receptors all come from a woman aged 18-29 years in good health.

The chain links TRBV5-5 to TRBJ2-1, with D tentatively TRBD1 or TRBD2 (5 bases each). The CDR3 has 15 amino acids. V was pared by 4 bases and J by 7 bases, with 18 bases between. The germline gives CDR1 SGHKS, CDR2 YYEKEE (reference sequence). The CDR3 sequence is CASSLGRGSENEQFF. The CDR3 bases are TGTGCCAGCAGCCTGGGACGTGGGAGTGAAAATGAGCAGTTCTTC.

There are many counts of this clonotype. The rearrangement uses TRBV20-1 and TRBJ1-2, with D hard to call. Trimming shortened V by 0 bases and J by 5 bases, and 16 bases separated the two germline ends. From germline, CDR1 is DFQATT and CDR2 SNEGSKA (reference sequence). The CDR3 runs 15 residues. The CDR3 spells CSARDEGPAQYGYTF. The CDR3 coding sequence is TGCAGTGCTAGAGATGAAGGGCCCGCTCAGTATGGCTACACCTTC.

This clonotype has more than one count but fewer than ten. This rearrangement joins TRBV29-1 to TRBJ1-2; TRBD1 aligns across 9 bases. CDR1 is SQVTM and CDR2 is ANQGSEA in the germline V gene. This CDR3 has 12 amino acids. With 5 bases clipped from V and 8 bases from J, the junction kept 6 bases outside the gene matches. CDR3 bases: TGCAGCGTTTACCGGGACAGGGACGGCTACACCTTC. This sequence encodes CSVYRDRDGYTF. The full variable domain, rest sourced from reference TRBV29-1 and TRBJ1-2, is SAVISQKPSRDICQRGTSLTIQCQVDSQVTMMFWYRQQPGQSLTLIATANQGSEATYESGFVIDKFPISRPNLTFSTLTVSNMSPEDSSIYLCSVYRDRDGYTFGSGTRLTVV.

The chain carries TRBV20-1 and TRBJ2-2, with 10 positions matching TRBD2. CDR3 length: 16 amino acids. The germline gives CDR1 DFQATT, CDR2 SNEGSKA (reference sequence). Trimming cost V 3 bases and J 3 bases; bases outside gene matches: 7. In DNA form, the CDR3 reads TGCAGTGCTAGTAGAGGGCTAGCGGGAGACACCGGGGAGCTGTTTTTT. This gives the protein CSASRGLAGDTGELFF.

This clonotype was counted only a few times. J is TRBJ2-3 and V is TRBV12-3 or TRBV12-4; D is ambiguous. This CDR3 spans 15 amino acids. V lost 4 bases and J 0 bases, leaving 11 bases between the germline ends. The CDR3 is CASSYRHTSTDTQYF. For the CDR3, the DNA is TGTGCCAGCAGTTATCGACACACTAGCACAGATACGCAGTATTTT.

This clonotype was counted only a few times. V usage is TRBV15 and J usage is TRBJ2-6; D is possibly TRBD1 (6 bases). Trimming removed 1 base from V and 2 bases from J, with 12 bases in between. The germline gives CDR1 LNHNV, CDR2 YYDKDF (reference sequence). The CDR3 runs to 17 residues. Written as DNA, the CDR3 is TGTGCCACCAGCAGAGTCAGGGGTCCGACTGGGGCCAACGTCCTGACTTTC. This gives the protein CATSRVRGPTGANVLTF.

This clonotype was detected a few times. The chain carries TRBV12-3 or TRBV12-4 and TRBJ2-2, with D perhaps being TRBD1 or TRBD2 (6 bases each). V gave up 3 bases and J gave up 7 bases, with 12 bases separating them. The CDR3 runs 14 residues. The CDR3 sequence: CASSFGGQIGELFF. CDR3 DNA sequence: TGTGCCAGCAGTTTTGGGGGGCAGATCGGGGAGCTGTTTTTT.

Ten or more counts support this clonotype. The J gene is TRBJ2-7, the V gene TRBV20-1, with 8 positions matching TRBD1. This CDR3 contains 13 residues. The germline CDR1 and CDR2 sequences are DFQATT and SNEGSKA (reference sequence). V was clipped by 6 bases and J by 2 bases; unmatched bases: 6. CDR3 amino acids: CSARGLFTYEQYF. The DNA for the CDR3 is TGCAGTGCCAGGGGGCTTTTCACCTACGAGCAGTACTTC.

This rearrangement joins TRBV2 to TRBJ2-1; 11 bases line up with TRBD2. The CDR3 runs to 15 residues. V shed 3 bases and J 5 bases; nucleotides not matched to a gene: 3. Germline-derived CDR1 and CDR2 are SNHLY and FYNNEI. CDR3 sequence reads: CASSEELAGDNEQFF. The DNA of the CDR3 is TGTGCCAGCAGTGAGGAACTAGCGGGAGACAATGAGCAGTTCTTC.

The CDR3 protein is CASKTLSGTDLFF. CDR3 in DNA: TGTGCCAGCAAAACTCTCTCCGGGACAGATTTGTTCTTC. This chain uses TRBV6-1 with TRBJ2-1; 7 nucleotides agree with TRBD1. CDR1 MNHNS and CDR2 SASEGT come from the germline V gene. The ends lost 7 bases at V and 15 bases at J; junction bases unmatched: 15. There are 13 residues in the CDR3.

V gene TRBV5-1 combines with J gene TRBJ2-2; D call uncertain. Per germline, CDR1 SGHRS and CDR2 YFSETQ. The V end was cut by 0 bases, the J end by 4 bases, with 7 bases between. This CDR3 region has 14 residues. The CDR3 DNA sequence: TGCGCCAGCAGCTTGGCCGTAAGCACCGGGGAGCTGTTTTTT. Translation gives CASSLAVSTGELFF.

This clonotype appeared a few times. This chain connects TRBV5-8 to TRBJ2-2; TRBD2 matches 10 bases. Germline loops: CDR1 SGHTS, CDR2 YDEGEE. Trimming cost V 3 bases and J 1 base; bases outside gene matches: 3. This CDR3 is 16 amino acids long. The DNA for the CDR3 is TGTGCCAGCAGCTCGCGACTAGCGGGGAACACCGGGGAGCTGTTTTTT. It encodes CASSSRLAGNTGELFF.

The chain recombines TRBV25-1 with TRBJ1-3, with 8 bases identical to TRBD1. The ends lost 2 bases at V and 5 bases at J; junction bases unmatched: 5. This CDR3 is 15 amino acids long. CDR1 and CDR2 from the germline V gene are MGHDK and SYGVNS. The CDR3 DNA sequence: TGTGCCAGCAGTGAAATCCGGACAGGGCGAAACACCATATATTTT. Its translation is CASSEIRTGRNTIYF.

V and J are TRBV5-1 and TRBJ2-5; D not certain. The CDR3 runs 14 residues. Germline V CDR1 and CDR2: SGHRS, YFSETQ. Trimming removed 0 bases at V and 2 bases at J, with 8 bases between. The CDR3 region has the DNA TGCGCCAGCAGCTTGGCCTGGCAGCAAGAGACCCAGTACTTC. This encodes CASSLAWQQETQYF.

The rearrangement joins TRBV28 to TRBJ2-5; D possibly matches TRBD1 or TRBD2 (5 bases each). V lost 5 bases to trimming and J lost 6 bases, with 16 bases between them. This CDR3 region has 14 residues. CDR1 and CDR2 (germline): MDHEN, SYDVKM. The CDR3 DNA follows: TGTGCCAGCAGTCCTCCCAGGGAGTTAAAGACCCAGTACTTC. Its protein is CASSPPRELKTQYF.